Listed below are T cell receptor beta chains from one sample, sequenced in a study of T cells in Graves' hyperthyroidism and ophthalmopathy. Each CDR3 protein is one row after TCRdb ran MiXCR on the multiplex PCR reads. The profile shows 600,000 to 650,000 distinct CDR3 sequences, 16% of them singletons. What was sequenced was blood. Receptors originate from a woman in her 30s with Graves' hyperthyroidism. The CDR3 runs from the conserved cysteine through the conserved F or W. Each record gives: clone size, V gene, D gene, J gene, CDR3 DNA, CDR3 protein. A D gene is named only where the DNA matches it firmly. A clone size is listed for some rows: how often the clone was seen (once, few, many), or a class if it is expanded.

size: many
V: TRBV7-2
D: NA
J: TRBJ1-6
DNA: TGTGCCAGCAGCTTAGTCCCCAGCTCCTACGCACCCCTCCACTTT
CDR3: CASSLVPSSYAPLHF

size: many
V: TRBV7-9
D: TRBD1
J: TRBJ2-5
DNA: TGTGCCAGCAGCTCGGACAGGGAAGAGACCCAGTACTTC
CDR3: CASSSDREETQYF

size: many
V: TRBV5-1
D: TRBD1
J: TRBJ1-1
DNA: TGCGCCAGCAGCTTGGCCTCAGGGGGCACTGAAGCTTTCTTT
CDR3: CASSLASGGTEAFF

size: few
V: TRBV20-1
D: TRBD1
J: TRBJ1-4
DNA: TGCAGTGCTAGAGATATGGGACAGATAAATGAAAAACTGTTTTTT
CDR3: CSARDMGQINEKLFF

size: NA
V: TRBV6-9
D: NA
J: TRBJ1-1
DNA: TGTGCCAGCAGTTATTCCGGGGAGGAAGCTTTCTTT
CDR3: CASSYSGEEAFF

size: many
V: TRBV5-1
D: NA
J: TRBJ2-1
DNA: TGCGCCAGCAGCTTTCTACCAGGCTACAATGAGCAGTTCTTC
CDR3: CASSFLPGYNEQFF

size: few
V: TRBV4-1
D: TRBD1
J: TRBJ1-4
DNA: TGCGCCAGCAGCCAAGCGGTGGGGACAGGGCTGGAAAAACTGTTTTTT
CDR3: CASSQAVGTGLEKLFF

size: NA
V: TRBV27
D: TRBD2
J: TRBJ2-1
DNA: TGTGCCAGCAGTTTACTAACTAGCGGGAGACTTCATGAGCAGTTCTTC
CDR3: CASSLLTSGRLHEQFF

size: NA
V: TRBV28
D: NA
J: TRBJ2-6
DNA: TGTGCCAGCAGTTTATATCGGCGGGGCCCTGGGGCCAACGTCCTGACTTTC
CDR3: CASSLYRRGPGANVLTF

size: NA
V: TRBV27
D: NA
J: TRBJ1-2
DNA: TGTGCCAGCAGACGGGGCCTAAACTATGGCTACACCTTC
CDR3: CASRRGLNYGYTF

size: NA
V: TRBV4-1
D: NA
J: TRBJ1-3
DNA: TGCGCCAGCAGCCAACTGGCTGGAAACACCATATATTTT
CDR3: CASSQLAGNTIYF

size: few
V: TRBV20-1
D: NA
J: TRBJ2-5
DNA: TGCAGTGCTAGAGTCAGGTGGACACACCAGGGGCGAGAGACCCAGTACTTC
CDR3: CSARVRWTHQGRETQYF

size: NA
V: TRBV7-9
D: NA
J: TRBJ1-1
DNA: TGTGCCAGCAGCTCTTGGGGGACCACGAACACTGAAGCTTTCTTT
CDR3: CASSSWGTTNTEAFF

size: NA
V: TRBV7-9
D: NA
J: TRBJ2-5
DNA: TGTGCCAGCAGCACGTTCCAAGAGACCCAGTACTTC
CDR3: CASSTFQETQYF

size: many
V: TRBV24-1
D: NA
J: TRBJ2-1
DNA: TGTGCCACCCGGAGGGCAGGCCCTACGAATGAGCAGTTCTTC
CDR3: CATRRAGPTNEQFF

size: NA
V: TRBV20-1
D: TRBD2
J: TRBJ2-1
DNA: TGCAGTGCCCCTGCCTTGACTAGCGGGAGTCAGCAGTTCTTC
CDR3: CSAPALTSGSQQFF

size: NA
V: TRBV20-1
D: NA
J: TRBJ1-1
DNA: TGCAGTGCGAAAATTTACACTGAAGCTTTCTTT
CDR3: CSAKIYTEAFF

size: NA
V: TRBV27
D: NA
J: TRBJ2-4
DNA: TGTGCCAGCAGTCAACAGGGATCCAAAAACATTCAGTACTTC
CDR3: CASSQQGSKNIQYF

size: many
V: TRBV27
D: NA
J: TRBJ2-1
DNA: TGTGCCAGCAGTTCCCGCGGGGGCCTCAGATTAATGACGGAGCAGTTCTTC
CDR3: CASSSRGGLRLMTEQFF

size: many
V: TRBV5-1
D: NA
J: TRBJ2-2
DNA: TGCGCCAGCAGCTTGCGCGGGACAAACACCGGGGAGCTGTTTTTT
CDR3: CASSLRGTNTGELFF

size: many
V: TRBV7-2
D: NA
J: TRBJ2-5
DNA: TGTGCCAGCAGCTCCAGGGGCTGGGAGACCCAGTACTTC
CDR3: CASSSRGWETQYF

size: NA
V: TRBV5-6
D: NA
J: TRBJ2-5
DNA: TGTGCCAGCAGCTGGGGATGGGAGGTCCAGTACTTC
CDR3: CASSWGWEVQYF

size: many
V: TRBV7-2
D: NA
J: TRBJ1-6
DNA: TGTGCCAGCAGCTCAAGGGCGGGATCACCCCTCCACTTT
CDR3: CASSSRAGSPLHF

size: NA
V: TRBV15
D: NA
J: TRBJ1-1
DNA: TGTGCCACCAGCGTTGACAGAACCCAAGCTTTCTTT
CDR3: CATSVDRTQAFF

size: many
V: TRBV2
D: NA
J: TRBJ2-1
DNA: TGTGCCAGCAGTGAAGTGGGGGGCAGGATGGGCAATGAGCAGTTCTTC
CDR3: CASSEVGGRMGNEQFF

size: many
V: TRBV20-1
D: NA
J: TRBJ2-1
DNA: TGCAGTGCTAGAGGGGGTGGCTTTTACAATGAGCAGTTCTTC
CDR3: CSARGGGFYNEQFF

size: many
V: TRBV5-1
D: NA
J: TRBJ2-1
DNA: TGCGCCAGCAGTTCCGACAGCCCGGGCAATGAGCAGTTCTTC
CDR3: CASSSDSPGNEQFF

size: NA
V: TRBV7-8
D: NA
J: TRBJ2-2
DNA: TGTGCCAGCAGCCCGGGCGGGGTTAGCACCGGGGAGCTGTTTTTT
CDR3: CASSPGGVSTGELFF

size: NA
V: TRBV4-2
D: TRBD2
J: TRBJ2-7
DNA: TGTGCCAGCAGCCAATCGATTAGCGGGAGCTACGAGCAGTACTTC
CDR3: CASSQSISGSYEQYF

size: NA
V: TRBV27
D: NA
J: TRBJ2-7
DNA: TGTGCCAGCAGTTTATCGCCCCTCCTCGAGCAGTACTTC
CDR3: CASSLSPLLEQYF

size: NA
V: TRBV5-1
D: TRBD2
J: TRBJ2-5
DNA: TGCGCCAGCGGGATGACTAGCGGAGTACAAGAGACCCAGTACTTC
CDR3: CASGMTSGVQETQYF

size: once
V: TRBV19
D: NA
J: TRBJ1-1
DNA: TGTGCCAGTAGTATAGAAGTAGCAGCCTGGGACACTGAAGCTTTCTTT
CDR3: CASSIEVAAWDTEAFF

size: few
V: TRBV2
D: NA
J: TRBJ2-7
DNA: TGTGCCAGCAGTGAGTTGGAGGGGACCTACGAGCAGTACTTC
CDR3: CASSELEGTYEQYF

size: NA
V: TRBV5-1
D: NA
J: TRBJ2-1
DNA: TGCGCCAGCAGCCCCCAGACAGGTAACAATGAGCAGTTCTTC
CDR3: CASSPQTGNNEQFF

size: few
V: TRBV5-1
D: NA
J: TRBJ1-6
DNA: TGCGCCAGCAGCTTGGGTACCGGATCACCCCTCCACTTT
CDR3: CASSLGTGSPLHF

size: many
V: TRBV12-3/TRBV12-4
D: NA
J: TRBJ2-7
DNA: TGTGCCAGCAGTTTTATCCCGAGGGACAAGTACGAGCAGTACTTC
CDR3: CASSFIPRDKYEQYF

size: few
V: TRBV30
D: TRBD1
J: TRBJ1-6
DNA: TGTGCCTGGAGGGACAGGGTAAATTCACCCCTCCACTTT
CDR3: CAWRDRVNSPLHF

size: many
V: TRBV20-1
D: NA
J: TRBJ2-3
DNA: TGCAGTGCTCCCAGGGGTGATACGCAGTATTTT
CDR3: CSAPRGDTQYF

size: many
V: TRBV19
D: NA
J: TRBJ1-5
DNA: TGTGCCAGTAGTATATCGGGGGGCAATCAGCCCCAGCATTTT
CDR3: CASSISGGNQPQHF

size: once
V: TRBV25-1
D: NA
J: TRBJ1-4
DNA: TGTGCCAGCAGTGAATATGTAGGGACCGGGGGAAAACTGTTTTTT
CDR3: CASSEYVGTGGKLFF

size: NA
V: TRBV19
D: NA
J: TRBJ2-2
DNA: TGTGCCAGTAGTAAGGGGGGCCTGGACGGGGAGCTGTTTTTT
CDR3: CASSKGGLDGELFF

size: NA
V: TRBV4-1
D: NA
J: TRBJ2-7
DNA: TGCGCCAGCAGCCAAGTGGACGTCTACGAGCAGTACTTC
CDR3: CASSQVDVYEQYF

size: many
V: TRBV28
D: NA
J: TRBJ2-3
DNA: TGTGCCAGCAGTTTGAGGACAGGAGGGACAGATACGCAGTATTTT
CDR3: CASSLRTGGTDTQYF

size: NA
V: TRBV6-5
D: TRBD2
J: TRBJ2-1
DNA: TGTGCCAGCAGTTACTCATGGGGCTGGCGGGAGACCCCGGAATACAATGAGCAGTTCTTC
CDR3: CASSYSWGWRETPEYNEQFF

size: many
V: TRBV28
D: NA
J: TRBJ2-7
DNA: TGTGCCAGCACCGTCGCTAGCTCCTACGAGCAGTACTTC
CDR3: CASTVASSYEQYF

size: many
V: TRBV30
D: NA
J: TRBJ1-1
DNA: TGTGCCTGGAGGAGGGGTCAAGCTGAAGCTTTCTTT
CDR3: CAWRRGQAEAFF

size: few
V: TRBV25-1
D: NA
J: TRBJ1-2
DNA: TGTGCCAGCAGTGCGTCCGGCAGGGCAATAGGTGGCTACACCTTC
CDR3: CASSASGRAIGGYTF

size: many
V: TRBV6-5
D: TRBD1
J: TRBJ1-5
DNA: TGTGCCAGCAGTTACTCGATGACAGGGGCTGGGGAGCCCCAGCATTTT
CDR3: CASSYSMTGAGEPQHF

size: many
V: TRBV19
D: NA
J: TRBJ2-5
DNA: TGTGCCAGCAGCACGACAGTTCAAGAGACCCAGTACTTC
CDR3: CASSTTVQETQYF

size: many
V: TRBV27
D: NA
J: TRBJ2-7
DNA: TGTGCCAGCAGTCGAACAGGTGGAGGACTCCACGAGCAGTACTTC
CDR3: CASSRTGGGLHEQYF